This paragraph covers one TCR beta chain sequence. Antigen specificity is unknown. The data originate from a study of vaccination and CD4 T cells after COVID-19. Regarding treatment: roughly ten-day PBMC culture with coronavirus spike peptide pools or control peptides (ViraFEST assay). Cultured CD4+ T cell DNA was sequenced using the Oncomine TCR Beta short-read assay. TCRdb called the PCR reads again in MiXCR, with one record for every CDR3 protein. The sample has about 15,000 distinct CDR3 sequences; over 45% are singletons. Per germline, CDR1 SGHAT and CDR2 FQDESV (reference sequence). The J segment lost 2 bases and the V segment lost 4 bases, leaving 4 bases of the junction unmatched. The CDR3 contains 14 residues.

Material: CD4+ T cells from blood, cultured in vitro. The receptor was derived from a human donor who had recovered from COVID-19. The rearrangement links TRBV11-1 to TRBJ1-2; the match to TRBD1 covers 7 bases. The CDR3 loop reads CASSSGQLNYGYTF. For the CDR3, the DNA is TGTGCCAGCAGCTCGGGACAGTTAAACTATGGCTACACCTTC.